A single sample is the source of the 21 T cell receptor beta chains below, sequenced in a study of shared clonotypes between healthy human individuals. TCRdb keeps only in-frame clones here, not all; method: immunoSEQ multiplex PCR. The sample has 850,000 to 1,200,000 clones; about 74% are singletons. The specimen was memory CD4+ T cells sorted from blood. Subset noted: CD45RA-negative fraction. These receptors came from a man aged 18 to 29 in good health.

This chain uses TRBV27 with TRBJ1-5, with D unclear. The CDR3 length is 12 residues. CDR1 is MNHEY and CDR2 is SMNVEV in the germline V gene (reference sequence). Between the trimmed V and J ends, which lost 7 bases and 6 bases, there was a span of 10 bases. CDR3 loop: CASTTVGQPQHF. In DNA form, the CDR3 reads TGTGCCAGCACCACGGTGGGTCAGCCCCAGCATTTT.

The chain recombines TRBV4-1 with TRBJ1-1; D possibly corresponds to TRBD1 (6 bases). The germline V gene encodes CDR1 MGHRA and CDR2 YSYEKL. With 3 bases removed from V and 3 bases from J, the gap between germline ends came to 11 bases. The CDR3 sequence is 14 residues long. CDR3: CASSQGGGHTEAFF. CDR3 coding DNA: TGCGCCAGCAGCCAGGGTGGGGGCCACACTGAAGCTTTCTTT.

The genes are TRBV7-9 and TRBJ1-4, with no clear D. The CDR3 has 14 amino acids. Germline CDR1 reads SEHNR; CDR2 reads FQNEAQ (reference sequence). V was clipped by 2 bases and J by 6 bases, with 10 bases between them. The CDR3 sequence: CASSLRQEDEKLFF. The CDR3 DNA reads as TGTGCCAGCAGCTTACGTCAGGAGGATGAAAAACTGTTTTTT.

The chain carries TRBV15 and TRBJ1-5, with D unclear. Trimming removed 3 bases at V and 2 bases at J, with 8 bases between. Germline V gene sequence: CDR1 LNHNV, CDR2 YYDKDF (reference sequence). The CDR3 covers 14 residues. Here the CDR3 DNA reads TGTGCCACCAGCAGTGATGGGGGCAATCAGCCCCAGCATTTT. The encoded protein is CATSSDGGNQPQHF.

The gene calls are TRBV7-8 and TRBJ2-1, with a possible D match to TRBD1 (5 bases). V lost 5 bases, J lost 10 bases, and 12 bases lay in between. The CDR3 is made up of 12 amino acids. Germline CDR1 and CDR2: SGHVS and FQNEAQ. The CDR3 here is CASSNTGIEQFF. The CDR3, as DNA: TGTGCCAGCAGCAACACAGGTATCGAGCAGTTCTTC.

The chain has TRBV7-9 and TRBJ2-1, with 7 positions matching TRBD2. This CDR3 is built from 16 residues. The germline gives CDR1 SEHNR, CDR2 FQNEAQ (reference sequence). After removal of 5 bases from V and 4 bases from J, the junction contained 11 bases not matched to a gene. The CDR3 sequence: CASSPWAGDIYNEQFF. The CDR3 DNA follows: TGTGCCAGCAGCCCCTGGGCGGGAGACATATACAATGAGCAGTTCTTC. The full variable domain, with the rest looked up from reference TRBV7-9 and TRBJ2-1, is DTGVSQNPRHKITKRGQNVTFRCDPISEHNRLYWYRQTLGQGPEFLTYFQNEAQLEKSRLLSDRFSAERPKGSFSTLEIQRTEQGDSAMYLCASSPWAGDIYNEQFFGPGTRLTVL.

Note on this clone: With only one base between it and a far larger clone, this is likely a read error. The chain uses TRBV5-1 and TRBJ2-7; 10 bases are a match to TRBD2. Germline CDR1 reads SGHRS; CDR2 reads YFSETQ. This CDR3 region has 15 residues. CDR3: CASSLDGTSVYGQYF. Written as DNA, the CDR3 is TGCGCCAGCAGCCTGGATGGGACTAGCGTCTACGGGCAGTACTTC. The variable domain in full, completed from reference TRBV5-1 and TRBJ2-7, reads KAGVTQTPRYLIKTRGQQVTLSCSPISGHRSVSWYQQTPGQGLQFLFEYFSETQRNKGNFPGRFSGRQFSNSRSEMNVSTLELGDSALYLCASSLDGTSVYGQYFGPGTRLTVT.

In DNA form, the CDR3 reads TGTGCCAGCAGCTCAAGGACAGGGAGGGCGGCAACTAATGAAAAACTGTTTTTT. Translated, it gives CASSSRTGRAATNEKLFF. The J gene is TRBJ1-4, the V gene TRBV5-4; 8 positions agree with TRBD1. There are 18 residues in the CDR3. Germline loops: CDR1 SGHNT, CDR2 YYREEE (reference sequence). The junction had 10 bases not matched to a gene; V was cut back by 3 bases and J by 0 bases.

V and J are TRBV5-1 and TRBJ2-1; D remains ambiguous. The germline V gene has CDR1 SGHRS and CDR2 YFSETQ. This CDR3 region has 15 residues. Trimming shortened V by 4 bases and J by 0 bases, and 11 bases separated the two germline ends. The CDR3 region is CASSKSFTSYNEQFF. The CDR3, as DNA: TGCGCCAGCAGCAAGTCCTTTACCTCCTACAATGAGCAGTTCTTC. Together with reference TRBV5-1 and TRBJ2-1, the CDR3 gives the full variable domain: KAGVTQTPRYLIKTRGQQVTLSCSPISGHRSVSWYQQTPGQGLQFLFEYFSETQRNKGNFPGRFSGRQFSNSRSEMNVSTLELGDSALYLCASSKSFTSYNEQFFGPGTRLTVL.

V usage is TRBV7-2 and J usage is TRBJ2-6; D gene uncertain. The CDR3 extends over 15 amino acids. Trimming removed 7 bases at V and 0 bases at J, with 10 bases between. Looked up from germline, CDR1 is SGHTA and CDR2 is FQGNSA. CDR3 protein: CASTRKNSGANVLTF. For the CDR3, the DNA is TGTGCCAGCACCCGAAAAAACTCTGGGGCCAACGTCCTGACTTTC.

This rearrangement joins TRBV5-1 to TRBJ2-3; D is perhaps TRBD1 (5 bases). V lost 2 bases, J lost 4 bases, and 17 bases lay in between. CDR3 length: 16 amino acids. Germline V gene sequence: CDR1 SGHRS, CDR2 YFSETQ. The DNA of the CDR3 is TGCGCCAGCAGCTTATTCGGGTGGGTAGGGGCAGATACGCAGTATTTT. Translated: CASSLFGWVGADTQYF.

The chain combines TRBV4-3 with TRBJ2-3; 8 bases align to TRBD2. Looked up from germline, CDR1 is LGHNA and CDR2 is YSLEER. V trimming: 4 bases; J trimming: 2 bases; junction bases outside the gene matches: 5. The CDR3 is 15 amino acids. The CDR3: CASSPGGEPTDTQYF. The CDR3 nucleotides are TGCGCCAGCAGCCCCGGGGGGGAGCCCACAGATACGCAGTATTTT.

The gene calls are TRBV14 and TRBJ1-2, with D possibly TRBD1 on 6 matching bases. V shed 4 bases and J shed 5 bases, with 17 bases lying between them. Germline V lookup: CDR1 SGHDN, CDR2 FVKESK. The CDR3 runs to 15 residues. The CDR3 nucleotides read TGTGCCAGCAGCCGCGGGACACCAATTGGGTATGGCTACACCTTC. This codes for CASSRGTPIGYGYTF.

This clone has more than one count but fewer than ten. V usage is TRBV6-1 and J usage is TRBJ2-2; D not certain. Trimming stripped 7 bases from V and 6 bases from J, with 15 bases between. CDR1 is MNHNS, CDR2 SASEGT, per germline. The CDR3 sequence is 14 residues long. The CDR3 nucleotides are TGTGCCAGCATTAGAAGAAGGGAACCCGGGGAGCTGTTTTTT. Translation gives CASIRRREPGELFF.

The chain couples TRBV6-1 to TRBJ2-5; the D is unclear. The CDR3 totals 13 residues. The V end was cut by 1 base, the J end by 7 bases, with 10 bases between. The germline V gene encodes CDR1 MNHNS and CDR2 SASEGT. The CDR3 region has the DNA TGTGCCAGCAGTGAAGTCGGCCGGGCGACCCAGTACTTC. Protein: CASSEVGRATQYF.

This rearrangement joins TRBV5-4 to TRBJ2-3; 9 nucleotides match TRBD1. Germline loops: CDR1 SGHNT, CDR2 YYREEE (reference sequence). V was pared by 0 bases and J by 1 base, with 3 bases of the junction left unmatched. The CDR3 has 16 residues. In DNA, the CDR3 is TGTGCCAGCAGCTTGGATCGGACAGGGGGCACAGATACGCAGTATTTT. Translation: CASSLDRTGGTDTQYF. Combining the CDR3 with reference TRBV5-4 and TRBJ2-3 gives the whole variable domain ETGVTQSPTHLIKTRGQQVTLRCSSQSGHNTVSWYQQALGQGPQFIFQYYREEENGRGNFPPRFSGLQFPNYSSELNVNALELDDSALYLCASSLDRTGGTDTQYFGPGTRLTVL.

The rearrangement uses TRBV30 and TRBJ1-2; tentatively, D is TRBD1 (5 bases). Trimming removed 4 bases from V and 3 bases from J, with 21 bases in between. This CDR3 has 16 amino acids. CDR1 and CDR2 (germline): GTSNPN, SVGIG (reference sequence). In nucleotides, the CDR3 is TGTGCCTGGATGGGGGACCTCGGGGCCAATTACTATGGCTACACCTTC. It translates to CAWMGDLGANYYGYTF.

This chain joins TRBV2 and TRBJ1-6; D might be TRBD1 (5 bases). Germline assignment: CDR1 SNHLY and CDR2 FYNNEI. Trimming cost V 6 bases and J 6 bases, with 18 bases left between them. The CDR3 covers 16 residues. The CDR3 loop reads CASSPENGAFNSPLHF. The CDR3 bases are TGTGCCAGCAGCCCCGAAAACGGGGCTTTTAATTCACCCCTCCACTTT.

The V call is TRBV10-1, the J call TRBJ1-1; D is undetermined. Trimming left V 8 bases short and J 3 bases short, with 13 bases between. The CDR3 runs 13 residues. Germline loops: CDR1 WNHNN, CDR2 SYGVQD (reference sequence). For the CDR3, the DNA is TGCGCCAGCTACAGTACGGCGGACACTGAAGCTTTCTTT. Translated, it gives CASYSTADTEAFF.

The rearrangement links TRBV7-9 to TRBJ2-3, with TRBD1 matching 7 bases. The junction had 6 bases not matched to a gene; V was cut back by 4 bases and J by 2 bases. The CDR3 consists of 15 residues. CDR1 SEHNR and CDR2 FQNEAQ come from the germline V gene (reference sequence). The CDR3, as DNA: TGTGCCAGCAGCTCGTGGACAGGTTCCACAGATACGCAGTATTTT. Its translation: CASSSWTGSTDTQYF.

CDR3: CASSKGQDLYEQYF. In DNA, the CDR3 is TGTGCCAGCAGCAAAGGACAGGACCTCTACGAGCAGTACTTC. The chain uses TRBV28 and TRBJ2-7; 7 nucleotides agree with TRBD1. The germline V gene has CDR1 MDHEN and CDR2 SYDVKM. V was pared by 6 bases and J by 3 bases, with 8 bases of the junction left unmatched. There are 14 residues in the CDR3.